Detailed here is one T cell receptor (beta chain). The antigen it binds to is not known. Per-base qualities were not stored, and no clone one base away is much larger. The data were taken from a study of a mutant IDH1 vaccine in newly diagnosed glioma (dated by TCRdb to the early 2020s). Broadly, across the study: Patients received eight vaccinations in weeks 1, 3, 5, 7, 11, 15, 19 and 23, corresponding to visits V03 through V10. Peripheral blood was drawn at six visits: V03 (baseline), V05, V07, V10, V12 and V13. Vaccination began 4-6 weeks after radiotherapy alone, or alongside temozolomide cycles in the chemotherapy-containing groups. The approximately 30 treated patients were around 62% male and around 40% female, with a mean age of around 40 years. Before enrollment, most patients had been given radiochemotherapy with temozolomide as standard therapy, while the rest had received either radiotherapy alone or temozolomide alone. Longitudinal TCRB deep sequencing was done for some 26 treated patients, wherever samples were available for exploratory analyses.

General study outcomes and caveats: Changes in the top peripheral T cell clonotypes picked up by TCRB sequencing did not appear to be linked to pseudoprogression. Vaccine-induced immune responses across multiple MHC alleles were detected in 90% to 95% of patients. According to the authors, sample limitations meant that analyses of patient blood samples could not be reproduced. Selection of PBMC samples for TCRB deep sequencing was based on availability.

The time point label, as the study defines it: week 23, last vaccination. Each vaccine dose was 300 ug of a 20-mer mutant IDH1 peptide in Montanide, given subcutaneously with topical imiquimod. Donors had newly diagnosed WHO grade 3 or 4 IDH1-mutant astrocytomas with loss of nuclear ATRX. The samples were drawn from NOA16, a multicentre, single-arm, open-label phase I trial in Germany that tested a mutant IDH1 peptide vaccine in humans for the first time. Genomic DNA for TCRB sequencing was extracted from EDTA blood using the DNeasy Blood and Tissue Kit. Libraries were made using the immunoSEQ multiplex PCR assay. Following the manufacturer's protocol, the hsTCRB Kit was used to amplify rearranged TCR beta chain sequences. Sequencing of TCRB libraries was carried out on an Illumina MiSeq. From the authors' description of their analysis: The kit vendor's proprietary platform handled demultiplexing, trimming and gene mapping. The immuneACCESS repertoire file appears here via TCRdb, limited to in-frame rearrangements. These files lack a portion of the clones; in checked studies, under half of the deficit traces to unresolved V genes, and the cause of the others is not known. The V and J calls and clone size were taken over from that table, and D and trimming were inferred from the DNA. The sample data list 20,000 to 25,000 clones, and approximately 78% of these were observed just once. Jointly, the top ten make up roughly 13% of the sample.

CDR1 is given as MNHNS and CDR2 as SASEGT, both from the germline V gene. The CDR3 contains 13 residues, cysteine and phenylalanine counted. The kept DNA is CDR3 alone, 39 bases in frame from the first base. The germline V end is reduced by 10 bases and the J end by 0 bases; junction bases left unmatched: 5. The material sequenced was PBMCs, taken from a glioma patient whose treatment included an IDH1 peptide vaccine. This TCR came from a man aged 25 to 40 with glioma. The rearranged segments are TRBV6-1 and TRBJ1-2; TRBD1 aligns with 7 central bases. The CDR3 loop reads CATWGQSNYGYTF. The DNA reads as follows: TGTGCCACCTGGGGACAGTCTAACTATGGCTACACCTTC.